The clone carrying this TCR beta chain was recorded only once. Measured with immunoSEQ multiplex PCR; TCRdb has only the in-frame clones, and not every one. The sample holds fewer than 70,000 clones; approximately 92% are singletons and the top ten take just over 3%. This specimen belongs to a study of T cell changes during pregnancy in multiple sclerosis. Specimen: CD8+ T cells from peripheral blood mononuclear cells, collected in the third trimester of pregnancy. This clonotype was sampled from a female donor in good health, enrolled as a control in a pregnancy study.

Here the CDR3 reads CASSPGYGSSYEQYF. In nucleotides, the CDR3 is TGTGCCAGCAGCCCAGGGTATGGAAGCTCCTACGAGCAGTACTTC. V and J are TRBV11-2 and TRBJ2-7; possibly TRBD1 for D (5 bases). Germline CDR1 SGHAT, CDR2 FQNNGV. The V gene lost 5 bases and the J gene lost 0 bases, with 14 bases spanning the gap. The CDR3 contains 15 residues.